Shown below are 7 T cell receptor beta chains from a single sample sequenced in a study of blood T cell repertoires in COVID-19. The table came from immunoSEQ multiplex PCR; TCRdb's copy has only in-frame clones and leaves some out. The sample lists 150,000 to 200,000 clones, around 87% seen once, with almost 1% in the top ten. The sequenced sample consisted of peripheral blood. These TCRs come from a man between 18 and 29 years old with acute or convalescent COVID-19.

This clone was picked up a small number of times. V is TRBV24-1 and J is TRBJ1-2; unclear D gene. This CDR3 has 14 amino acids. Germline CDR1 and CDR2: KGHDR and SFDVKD. V was cut by 7 bases and J by 2 bases, with 13 bases left in between. In DNA form, the CDR3 reads TGTGCCACCAGCCCGAACGGGGAAAACTATGGCTACACCTTC. It encodes CATSPNGENYGYTF.

V usage is TRBV13 and J usage is TRBJ2-7; possible D gene TRBD1, 6 bases. The V end lost 2 bases, the J end lost 7 bases, and 9 bases lay between the germline ends. Germline V gene lookup returns CDR1 PRHDT and CDR2 FYEKMQ (reference sequence). The CDR3 totals 12 residues. The CDR3: CASSLTGSEQYV. The CDR3 DNA follows: TGTGCCAGCAGCTTAACAGGGAGTGAGCAGTACGTC.

This clone is judged medium-sized. This rearrangement joins TRBV25-1 to TRBJ1-4; D ambiguous. Trimming left V 5 bases short and J 3 bases short, with 10 bases between. Germline values: CDR1 MGHDK, CDR2 SYGVNS. The CDR3 spans 14 residues. This CDR3 is CASSFAGSNEKLFF. CDR3 coding DNA: TGTGCCAGCAGTTTTGCAGGCTCTAATGAAAAACTGTTTTTT.

The CDR3 region is CASSSSLNTGELFF. As DNA, the CDR3 is TGTGCCAGCAGCTCCTCCTTAAACACCGGGGAGCTGTTTTTT. The chain is built from TRBV7-3 and TRBJ2-2; D gene ambiguous. The V and J ends lost 4 bases and 2 bases respectively, with 8 bases between them. The CDR3 extends over 14 amino acids. Germline lookup yields CDR1 SGHTA and CDR2 FQGTGA.

This chain uses TRBV7-6 with TRBJ2-5, with 8 nucleotides matching TRBD2. The CDR3 covers 15 residues. Trimming took 3 bases from V and 5 from J; bases not matched to a gene: 8. CDR1 SGHVS and CDR2 FNYEAQ come from the germline V gene. The CDR3 region has the DNA TGTGCCAGCAGCTTTTCCGGGGGGGCCGCGGAGACCCAGTACTTC. It yields the protein CASSFSGGAAETQYF.

V usage is TRBV6-1 and J usage is TRBJ2-2; TRBD1 matches at 10 bases. The CDR3 totals 18 residues. J gave up 4 bases and V 1 base, and 9 bases lay outside the gene matches. Looked up from germline, CDR1 is MNHNS and CDR2 is SASEGT. The CDR3 is CASSEGRDRGLITGELFF. The CDR3 coding sequence is TGTGCCAGCAGTGAAGGGAGGGACAGGGGATTAATCACCGGGGAGCTGTTTTTT.

V gene TRBV7-9 combines with J gene TRBJ1-2; D is possibly TRBD1 (6 bases). Trimming removed 1 base at V and 4 bases at J, with 10 bases between. The length of the CDR3 is 14 residues. Germline CDR1 is SEHNR and CDR2 is FQNEAQ (reference sequence). CDR3 amino acids: CASSLVTGSYGYTF. DNA of the CDR3: TGTGCCAGCAGCTTAGTGACAGGTTCCTATGGCTACACCTTC.